This T cell receptor (beta chain) was profiled in a study of blood T cells in healthy people across ages. Study-wide results and limits: Naive and antigen-experienced cells were not separated, limiting conclusive comparison. TCR beta diversity tracked closely with naive T cell percentage.

This CDR3 contains 13 residues. Germline V gene lookup returns CDR1 KGHSH and CDR2 LQKENI. Only a few counts were recorded for this clonotype. Antigen unknown. A read error may account for a junction end that differs from germline. The second PCR ran roughly 6 to 11 cycles with a sample-barcoded 5' primer and J-beta primers. Via MiXCR, TCRdb re-called the 5' RACE reads, giving one row per CDR3 protein. This table holds fewer than 800,000 distinct CDR3 sequences, 20% to 25% found once. Material for sequencing was blood. The chain is built from TRBV18 and TRBJ2-7; D gene unclear. The receptor was derived from a man aged 70 or older in good health. The CDR3, as DNA: TGTGCCAGCTCACCATCTATCTCCGACGAGCAGTACTTC. This codes for CASSPSISDEQYF.